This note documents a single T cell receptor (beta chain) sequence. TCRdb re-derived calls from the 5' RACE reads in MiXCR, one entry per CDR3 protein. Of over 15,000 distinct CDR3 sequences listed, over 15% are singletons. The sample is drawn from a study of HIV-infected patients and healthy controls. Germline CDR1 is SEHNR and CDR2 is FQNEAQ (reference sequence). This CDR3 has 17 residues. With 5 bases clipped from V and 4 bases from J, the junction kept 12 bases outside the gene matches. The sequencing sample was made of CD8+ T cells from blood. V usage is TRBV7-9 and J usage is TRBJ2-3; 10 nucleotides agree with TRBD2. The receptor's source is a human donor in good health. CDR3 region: CASSPPLAGVGADTQYF. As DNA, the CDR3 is TGTGCCAGCAGCCCTCCCCTAGCGGGAGTAGGCGCAGATACGCAGTATTTT.